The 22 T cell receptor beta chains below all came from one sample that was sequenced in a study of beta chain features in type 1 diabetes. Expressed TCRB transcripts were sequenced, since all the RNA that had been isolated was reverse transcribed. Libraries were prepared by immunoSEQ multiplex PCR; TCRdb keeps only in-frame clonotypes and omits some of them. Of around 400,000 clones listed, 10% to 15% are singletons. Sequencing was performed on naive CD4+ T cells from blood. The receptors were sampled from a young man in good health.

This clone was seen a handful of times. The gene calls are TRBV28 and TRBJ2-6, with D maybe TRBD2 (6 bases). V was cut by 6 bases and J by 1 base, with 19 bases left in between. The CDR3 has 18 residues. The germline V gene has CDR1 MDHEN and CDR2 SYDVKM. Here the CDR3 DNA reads TGTGCCAGCAGACCGATCGGGACTGTTATTTCTGGGGCCAACGTCCTGACTTTC. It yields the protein CASRPIGTVISGANVLTF.

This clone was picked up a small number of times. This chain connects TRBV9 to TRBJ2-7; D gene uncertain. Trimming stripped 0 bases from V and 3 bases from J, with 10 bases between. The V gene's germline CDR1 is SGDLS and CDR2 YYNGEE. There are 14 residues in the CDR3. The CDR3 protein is CASSVDLGVYEQYF. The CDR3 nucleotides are TGTGCCAGCAGCGTAGACCTCGGAGTCTACGAGCAGTACTTC.

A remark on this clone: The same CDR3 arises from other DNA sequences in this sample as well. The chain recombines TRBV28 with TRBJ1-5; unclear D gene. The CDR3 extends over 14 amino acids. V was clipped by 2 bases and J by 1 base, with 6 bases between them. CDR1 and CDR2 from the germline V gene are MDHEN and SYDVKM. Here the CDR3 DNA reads TGTGCCAGCAGTTTAGGGCAGAGCAATCAGCCCCAGCATTTT. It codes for CASSLGQSNQPQHF.

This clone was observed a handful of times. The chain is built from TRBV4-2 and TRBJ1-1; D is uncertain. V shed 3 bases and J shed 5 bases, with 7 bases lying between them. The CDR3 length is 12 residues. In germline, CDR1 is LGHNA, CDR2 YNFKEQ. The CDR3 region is CASSHEATEAFF. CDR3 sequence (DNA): TGTGCCAGCAGCCATGAGGCAACTGAAGCTTTCTTT.

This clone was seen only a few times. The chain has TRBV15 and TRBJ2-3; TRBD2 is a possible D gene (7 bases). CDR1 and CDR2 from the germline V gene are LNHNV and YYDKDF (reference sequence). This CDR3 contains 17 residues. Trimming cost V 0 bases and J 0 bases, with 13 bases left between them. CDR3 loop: CATSRDQWGGSTDTQYF. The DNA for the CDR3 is TGTGCCACCAGCAGAGATCAGTGGGGGGGCAGCACAGATACGCAGTATTTT. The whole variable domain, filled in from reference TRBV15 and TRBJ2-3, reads DAMVIQNPRYQVTQFGKPVTLSCSQTLNHNVMYWYQQKSSQAPKLLFHYYDKDFNNEADTPDNFQSRRPNTSFCFLDIRSPGLGDTAMYLCATSRDQWGGSTDTQYFGPGTRLTVL.

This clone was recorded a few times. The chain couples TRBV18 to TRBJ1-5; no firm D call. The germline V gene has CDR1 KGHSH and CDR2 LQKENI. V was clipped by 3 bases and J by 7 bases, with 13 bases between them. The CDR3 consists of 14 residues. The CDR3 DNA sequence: TGTGCCAGCTCACCCGGACTGCTCCGGCAGCCCCAGCATTTT. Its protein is CASSPGLLRQPQHF.

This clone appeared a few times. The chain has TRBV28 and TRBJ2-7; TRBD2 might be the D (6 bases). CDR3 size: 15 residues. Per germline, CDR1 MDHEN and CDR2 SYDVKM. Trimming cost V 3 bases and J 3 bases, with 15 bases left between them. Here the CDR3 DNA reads TGTGCCAGCAGTTTTTTGGGTTCGGGGGTCTACGAGCAGTACTTC. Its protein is CASSFLGSGVYEQYF.

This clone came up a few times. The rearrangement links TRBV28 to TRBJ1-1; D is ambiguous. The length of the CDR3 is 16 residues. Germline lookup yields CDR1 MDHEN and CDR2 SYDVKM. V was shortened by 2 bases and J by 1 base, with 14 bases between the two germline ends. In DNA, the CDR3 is TGTGCCAGCAGTTTAGGGTCCTCAGGTGCGAACACTGAAGCTTTCTTT. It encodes CASSLGSSGANTEAFF.

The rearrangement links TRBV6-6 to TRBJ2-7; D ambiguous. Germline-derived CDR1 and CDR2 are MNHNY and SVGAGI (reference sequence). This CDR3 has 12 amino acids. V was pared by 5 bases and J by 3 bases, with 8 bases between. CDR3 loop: CASSATDYEQYF. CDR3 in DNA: TGTGCCAGCAGTGCCACAGACTACGAGCAGTACTTC.

The DNA for the CDR3 is TGTGCCAGCAGTCGATACGGGGGACTAGCGTCAGAGACCCAGTACTTC. Translating gives CASSRYGGLASETQYF. The rearrangement joins TRBV25-1 to TRBJ2-7; 10 nucleotides agree with TRBD2. Gene TRBJ2-5 matches the end of the DNA better, so the J call may be wrong. Looked up from germline, CDR1 is MGHDK and CDR2 is SYGVNS. The CDR3 covers 16 residues.

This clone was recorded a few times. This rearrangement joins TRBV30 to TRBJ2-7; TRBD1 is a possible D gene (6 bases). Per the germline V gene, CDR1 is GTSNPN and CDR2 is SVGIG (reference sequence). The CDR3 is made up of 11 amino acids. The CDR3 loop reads CACQGRNEQYF. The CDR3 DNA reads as TGTGCTTGCCAGGGGCGGAACGAGCAGTACTTC.

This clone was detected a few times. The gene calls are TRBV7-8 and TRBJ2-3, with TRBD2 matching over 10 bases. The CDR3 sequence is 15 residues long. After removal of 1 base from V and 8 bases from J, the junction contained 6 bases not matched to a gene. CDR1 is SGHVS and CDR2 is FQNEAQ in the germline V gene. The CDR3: CASSLEASGRPTQYF. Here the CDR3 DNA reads TGTGCCAGCAGCTTAGAGGCTAGCGGGAGACCTACGCAGTATTTT. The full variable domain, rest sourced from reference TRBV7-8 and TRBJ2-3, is GAGVSQSPRYKVAKRGQDVALRCDPISGHVSLFWYQQALGQGPEFLTYFQNEAQLDKSGLPSDRFFAERPEGSVSTLKIQRTQQEDSAVYLCASSLEASGRPTQYFGPGTRLTVL.

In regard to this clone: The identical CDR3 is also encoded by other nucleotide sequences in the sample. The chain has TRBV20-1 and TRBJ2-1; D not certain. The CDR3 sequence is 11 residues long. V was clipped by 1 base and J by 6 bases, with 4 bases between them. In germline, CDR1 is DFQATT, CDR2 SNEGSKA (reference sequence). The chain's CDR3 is CSARGGNEQFF. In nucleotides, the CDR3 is TGCAGTGCTAGAGGCGGCAATGAGCAGTTCTTC.

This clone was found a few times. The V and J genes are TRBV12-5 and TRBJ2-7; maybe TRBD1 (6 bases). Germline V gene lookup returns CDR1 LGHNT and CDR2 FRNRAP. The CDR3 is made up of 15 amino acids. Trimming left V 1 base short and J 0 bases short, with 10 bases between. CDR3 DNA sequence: TGTGCTAGTGGTTTGGAAACAGGGCTCTCCTACGAGCAGTACTTC. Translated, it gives CASGLETGLSYEQYF. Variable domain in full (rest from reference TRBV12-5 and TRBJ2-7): DARVTQTPRHKVTEMGQEVTMRCQPILGHNTVFWYRQTMMQGLELLAYFRNRAPLDDSGMPKDRFSAEMPDATLATLKIQPSEPRDSAVYFCASGLETGLSYEQYFGPGTRLTVT.

The CDR3 coding sequence is TGTGCCAGCAGCATGGGACAGGGTAACTATGGCTACACCTTC. Translated: CASSMGQGNYGYTF. This chain uses TRBV7-9 with TRBJ1-2; TRBD1 matches at 9 bases. Germline values: CDR1 SEHNR, CDR2 FQNEAQ (reference sequence). Trimming cost V 5 bases and J 1 base; bases outside gene matches: 2. CDR3 size: 14 residues.

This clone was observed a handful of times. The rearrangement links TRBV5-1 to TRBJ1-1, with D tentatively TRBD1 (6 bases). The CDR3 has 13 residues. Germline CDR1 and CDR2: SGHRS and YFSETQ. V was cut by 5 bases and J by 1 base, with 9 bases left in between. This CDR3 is CASRETGNTEAFF. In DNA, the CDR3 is TGCGCCAGCAGGGAGACAGGGAACACTGAAGCTTTCTTT.

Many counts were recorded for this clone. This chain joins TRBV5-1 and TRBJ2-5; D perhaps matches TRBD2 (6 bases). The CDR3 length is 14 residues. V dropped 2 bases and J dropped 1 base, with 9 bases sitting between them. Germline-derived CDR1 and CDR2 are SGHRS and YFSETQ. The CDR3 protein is CASSFGTPQETQYF. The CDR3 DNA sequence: TGCGCCAGCAGCTTCGGGACTCCCCAAGAGACCCAGTACTTC.

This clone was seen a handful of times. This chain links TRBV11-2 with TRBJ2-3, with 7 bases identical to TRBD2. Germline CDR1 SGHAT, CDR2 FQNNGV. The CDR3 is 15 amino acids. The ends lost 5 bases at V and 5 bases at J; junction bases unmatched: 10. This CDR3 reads CASSQRTRREDTQYF. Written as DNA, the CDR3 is TGTGCCAGCAGCCAGCGGACTAGGCGGGAAGATACGCAGTATTTT.

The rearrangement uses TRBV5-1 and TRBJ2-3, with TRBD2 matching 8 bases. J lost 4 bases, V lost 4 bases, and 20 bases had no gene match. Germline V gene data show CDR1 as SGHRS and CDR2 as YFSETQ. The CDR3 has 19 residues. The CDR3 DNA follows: TGCGCCAGCAGCCCAAGGGGCAGAACCAGCGGGAGATCCGCAGATACGCAGTATTTT. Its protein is CASSPRGRTSGRSADTQYF.

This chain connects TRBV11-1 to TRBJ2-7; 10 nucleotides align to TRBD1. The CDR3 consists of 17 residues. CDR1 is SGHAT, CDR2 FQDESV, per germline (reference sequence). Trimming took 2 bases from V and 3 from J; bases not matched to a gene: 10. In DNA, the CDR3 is TGTGCCAGCAGCTTAAGCCCCTGGACAGGGGGAAGCTACGAGCAGTACTTC. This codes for CASSLSPWTGGSYEQYF.

The DNA for the CDR3 is TGTGCCAGCAGCTCCACAGGGGCGCACTCTGGGGCCAACGTCCTGACTTTC. This sequence encodes CASSSTGAHSGANVLTF. This chain uses TRBV13 with TRBJ2-6; 7 bases agree with TRBD1. J lost 0 bases, V lost 4 bases, and 6 bases had no gene match. Germline V gene lookup returns CDR1 PRHDT and CDR2 FYEKMQ (reference sequence). The CDR3 totals 17 residues.

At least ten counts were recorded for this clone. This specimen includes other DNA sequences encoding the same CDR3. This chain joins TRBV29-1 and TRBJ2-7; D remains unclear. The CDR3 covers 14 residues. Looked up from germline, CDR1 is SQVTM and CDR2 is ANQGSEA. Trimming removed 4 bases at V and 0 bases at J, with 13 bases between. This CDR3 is CSVAGHLSSYEQYF. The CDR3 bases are TGCAGCGTTGCAGGTCACCTGAGCTCCTACGAGCAGTACTTC.